The 15 T cell receptor beta chains reported below all come from one sample, sequenced in a study of cytomegalovirus exposure and HLA in healthy donors. The PCR had 60 Vbeta and 13 Jbeta primers. The protocol was immunoSEQ multiplex PCR, while the TCRdb copy is restricted to in-frame clones and leaves out a portion. The table shows 100,000 to 150,000 clones, with about 80% occurring only once. The sample taken for sequencing was PBMCs. The receptors originated from a man aged 35-49 years in good health and CMV-seronegative.

The gene calls are TRBV13 and TRBJ2-7, with D possibly matching TRBD1 (6 bases). CDR1 PRHDT and CDR2 FYEKMQ come from the germline V gene (reference sequence). The V and J ends lost 5 bases and 0 bases respectively, with 11 bases between them. This CDR3 contains 14 residues. The CDR3 spells CASSELGGSYEQYF. The CDR3 region has the DNA TGTGCCAGCAGCGAGTTAGGGGGCTCCTACGAGCAGTACTTC.

The V gene is TRBV6-1, the J gene TRBJ1-5; perhaps TRBD1 as D (6 bases). The CDR3 is 17 residues long. Germline assignment: CDR1 MNHNS and CDR2 SASEGT. Trimming removed 4 bases at V and 1 base at J, with 17 bases between. CDR3 nucleotides: TGTGCCAGCAGTGGTTCAACAGGGCCGCAGAGCAATCAGCCCCAGCATTTT. It translates to CASSGSTGPQSNQPQHF.

V gene TRBV18 combines with J gene TRBJ1-1; the D is unclear. The CDR3 has 17 residues. The V gene's germline CDR1 is KGHSH and CDR2 LQKENI. Trimming left V 1 base short and J 4 bases short, with 19 bases between. The CDR3 nucleotides are TGTGCCAGCTCACCACTAGAGGTCGGGTACCGCGGCACTGAAGCTTTCTTT. Translated: CASSPLEVGYRGTEAFF.

The genes are TRBV28 and TRBJ2-7; D is ambiguous. The germline V and J ends were trimmed by 7 bases and 0 bases, with 7 bases remaining between them. This CDR3 spans 12 amino acids. Per germline, CDR1 MDHEN and CDR2 SYDVKM. CDR3 nucleotides: TGTGCCAGCATCCTAAACTCCTACGAGCAGTACTTC. Translated, it gives CASILNSYEQYF.

On this clone: Other DNA sequences in this sample translate to the same CDR3. The rearrangement uses TRBV5-4 and TRBJ2-1; 10 nucleotides match TRBD2. V shed 1 base and J 6 bases; nucleotides not matched to a gene: 4. CDR3 size: 15 residues. Germline lookup yields CDR1 SGHNT and CDR2 YYREEE (reference sequence). The CDR3 region is CASSLRTSGLNEQFF. CDR3 bases: TGTGCCAGCAGCTTGAGGACTAGCGGACTCAATGAGCAGTTCTTC.

The chain carries TRBV2 and TRBJ2-2; D not resolved. The germline V and J ends were trimmed by 3 bases and 1 base, with 3 bases remaining between them. The length of the CDR3 is 13 residues. Germline values: CDR1 SNHLY, CDR2 FYNNEI. The CDR3 reads CASSDKNTGELFF. Written as DNA, the CDR3 is TGTGCCAGCAGTGACAAGAACACCGGGGAGCTGTTTTTT.

The chain joins TRBV14 to TRBJ2-7; D perhaps matches TRBD2 (6 bases). V dropped 6 bases and J dropped 3 bases, with 9 bases sitting between them. The CDR3 covers 12 residues. Germline V gives CDR1 SGHDN, CDR2 FVKESK. The CDR3 nucleotides are TGTGCCAGCAGGGGCGGGGACTACGAGCAGTACTTC. Translation: CASRGGDYEQYF.

The chain has TRBV4-2 and TRBJ2-7, with 7 bases matching TRBD1. From germline, CDR1 is LGHNA and CDR2 YNFKEQ. CDR3 length equals 14 residues. V dropped 4 bases and J dropped 3; count of bases not matched to a gene: 6. CDR3: CASSPPGQSYEQYF. The CDR3 DNA follows: TGTGCCAGCAGCCCGCCGGGACAGAGCTACGAGCAGTACTTC.

The chain has TRBV29-1 and TRBJ2-3; D might be TRBD1 (5 bases). The CDR3 runs to 12 residues. Looked up from germline, CDR1 is SQVTM and CDR2 is ANQGSEA. CDR3 residues: CRVGQGADTQYF. The CDR3 DNA sequence: TGCAGGGTCGGACAAGGAGCAGATACGCAGTATTTT.

The chain links TRBV11-2 to TRBJ2-5; possibly TRBD2 for D (5 bases). The germline V gene encodes CDR1 SGHAT and CDR2 FQNNGV. This CDR3 is built from 15 residues. The V end lost 3 bases, the J end lost 0 bases, and 11 bases lay between the germline ends. CDR3 nucleotide sequence: TGTGCCAGCAGCTTCACGGGGTTATACCAAGAGACCCAGTACTTC. Protein product: CASSFTGLYQETQYF.

This clone was recorded a few times. The chain employs TRBV5-1 and TRBJ1-2, with D perhaps TRBD1 (6 bases). The V end lost 3 bases, the J end lost 2 bases, and 11 bases lay between the germline ends. Germline CDR1 and CDR2: SGHRS and YFSETQ. This CDR3 comprises 14 residues. CDR3 sequence reads: CASSSEQGNYGYTF. CDR3 DNA: TGCGCCAGCAGCTCGGAACAGGGAAACTATGGCTACACCTTC.

V usage is TRBV7-9 and J usage is TRBJ2-3; possibly TRBD2 for D (6 bases). CDR1 is SEHNR, CDR2 FQNEAQ, per germline (reference sequence). Deletions cut 6 bases from V and 10 bases from J, with 17 bases between. The CDR3 consists of 13 residues. The CDR3 sequence is CASSWGVGEAQYF. In DNA form, the CDR3 reads TGTGCCAGCAGTTGGGGGGTAGGAGAGGCGCAGTATTTT.

The gene calls are TRBV29-1 and TRBJ2-2; weak D call: TRBD2 (6 bases). Germline V gives CDR1 SQVTM, CDR2 ANQGSEA. The CDR3 has 13 residues. V gave up 4 bases and J gave up 4 bases, with 10 bases separating them. The CDR3 region is CSVAPAGTGELFF. CDR3 DNA sequence: TGCAGCGTTGCCCCAGCGGGCACCGGGGAGCTGTTTTTT.

This chain joins TRBV11-3 and TRBJ2-7; the D is unclear. The CDR3 totals 14 residues. CDR1 and CDR2 (germline): SGHNT, YENEEA. Trimming shortened V by 5 bases and J by 0 bases, and 11 bases separated the two germline ends. CDR3 residues: CASSPTDNSYEQYF. CDR3 in DNA: TGTGCCAGCAGCCCGACCGACAACTCCTACGAGCAGTACTTC. Using reference TRBV11-3 and TRBJ2-7 for the parts outside the CDR3, the full variable domain is EAGVVQSPRYKIIEKKQPVAFWCNPISGHNTLYWYLQNLGQGPELLIRYENEEAVDDSQLPKDRFSAERLKGVDSTLKIQPAELGDSAVYLCASSPTDNSYEQYFGPGTRLTVT.

V usage is TRBV5-1 and J usage is TRBJ2-3, with 7 bases fitting TRBD2. The CDR3 is made up of 15 amino acids. With V trimmed by 5 bases and J by 4 bases, 10 bases remained unmatched. Germline CDR1 SGHRS, CDR2 YFSETQ. CDR3 coding DNA: TGCGCCAGCAGTTTCGGCGGGAGCGGGGCAGATACGCAGTATTTT. It specifies CASSFGGSGADTQYF.